This entry features one T cell receptor beta chain sequence. The antigen is not known. This record belongs to a study of cytomegalovirus exposure and HLA in healthy donors. Study-wide findings and caveats: Confirmation was obtained in vitro that a few CMV-associated chains are specific for CMV antigens.

The PCR contained 60 Vbeta and 13 Jbeta primers. The assay was immunoSEQ multiplex PCR, and TCRdb's table has in-frame clones only and misses some. The data contain fewer than 150,000 clones, around 75% of them singletons. Sequencing was performed on PBMCs. The clonotype was recovered from a man younger than 45 in good health and CMV-seronegative.

The CDR3 loop reads CASSLSGDNQPQHF. CDR3 DNA sequence: TGTGCCAGCAGCTTGTCAGGGGACAATCAGCCCCAGCATTTT. The V and J genes are TRBV7-8 and TRBJ1-5, with D possibly being TRBD1 (6 bases). Looked up from germline, CDR1 is SGHVS and CDR2 is FQNEAQ. Trimming took off 3 bases at V and 3 bases at J, with 9 bases between the two ends. This CDR3 has 14 amino acids.